This TCR beta chain originates from a study of T cells in Graves' hyperthyroidism and ophthalmopathy. General study points: Ophthalmopathy was identified by the model a median about 6 months ahead of onset. Blood samples included most of the expanded thyroid clonotypes exceeding 0.001.

Template material for amplifying TCR beta CDR3 regions consisted of RNA transcripts. Carried out on the TCR CDR3, a first-round RT-PCR used the HTBI primer set. TCRdb analysed the multiplex PCR reads with MiXCR anew, one entry per CDR3 protein. The table records a few hundred thousand distinct CDR3 sequences, roughly 15% of them present only once. V was cut by 0 bases and J by 3 bases, with 2 bases left in between. Germline CDR1 is GTSNPN and CDR2 is SVGIG (reference sequence). The CDR3 covers 11 residues. The sample holds many counts of this clonotype. Its antigen is not identified. In the ophthalmopathy cohort, Clinical Activity Score was at least 3, NOSPECS grade at least 4, and duration under 3 months. A patient was excluded if there was uncontrolled infection, other autoimmune disease, pregnancy or lactation.

This sequence joins TRBV30 and TRBJ1-1; D uncertain. Sequencing used blood. This TCR was recovered from a woman aged 60-75 years with Graves' ophthalmopathy. CDR3 bases: TGTGCCTGGAGTGTCTACACTGAAGCTTTCTTT. Encoded protein: CAWSVYTEAFF.